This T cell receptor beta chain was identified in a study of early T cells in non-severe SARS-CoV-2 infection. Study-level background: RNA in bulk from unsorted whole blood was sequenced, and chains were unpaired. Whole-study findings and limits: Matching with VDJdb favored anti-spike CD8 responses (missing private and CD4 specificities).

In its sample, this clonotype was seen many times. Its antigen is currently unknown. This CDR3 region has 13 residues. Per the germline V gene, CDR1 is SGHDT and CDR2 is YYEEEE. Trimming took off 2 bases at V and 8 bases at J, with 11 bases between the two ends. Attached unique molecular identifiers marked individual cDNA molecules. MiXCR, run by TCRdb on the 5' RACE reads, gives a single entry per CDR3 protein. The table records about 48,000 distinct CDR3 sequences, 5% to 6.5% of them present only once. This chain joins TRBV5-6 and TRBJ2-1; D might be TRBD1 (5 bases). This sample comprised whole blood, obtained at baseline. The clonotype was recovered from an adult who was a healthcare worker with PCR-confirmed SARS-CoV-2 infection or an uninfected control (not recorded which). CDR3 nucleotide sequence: TGTGCCAGCAGCTTCGGGCCCAGGGATGAGCAGTTCTTC. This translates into CASSFGPRDEQFF.